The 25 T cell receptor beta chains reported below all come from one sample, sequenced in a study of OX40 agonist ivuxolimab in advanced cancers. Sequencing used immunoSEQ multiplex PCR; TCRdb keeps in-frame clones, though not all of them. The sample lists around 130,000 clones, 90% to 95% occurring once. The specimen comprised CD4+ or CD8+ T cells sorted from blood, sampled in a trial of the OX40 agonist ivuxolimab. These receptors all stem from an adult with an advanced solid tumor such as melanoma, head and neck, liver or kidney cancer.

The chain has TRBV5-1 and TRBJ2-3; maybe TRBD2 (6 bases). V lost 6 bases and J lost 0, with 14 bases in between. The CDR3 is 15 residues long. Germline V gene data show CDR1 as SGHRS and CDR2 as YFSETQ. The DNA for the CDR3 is TGCGCCAGCACCCTTTCGGGGGTTAGCACAGATACGCAGTATTTT. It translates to CASTLSGVSTDTQYF.

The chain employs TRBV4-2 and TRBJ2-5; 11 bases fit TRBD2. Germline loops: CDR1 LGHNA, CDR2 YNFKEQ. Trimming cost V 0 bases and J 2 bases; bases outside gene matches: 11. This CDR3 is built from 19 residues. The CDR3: CASSQDGASGRLGQETQYF. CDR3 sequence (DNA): TGTGCCAGCAGCCAAGATGGGGCTAGCGGGAGGTTGGGGCAAGAGACCCAGTACTTC.

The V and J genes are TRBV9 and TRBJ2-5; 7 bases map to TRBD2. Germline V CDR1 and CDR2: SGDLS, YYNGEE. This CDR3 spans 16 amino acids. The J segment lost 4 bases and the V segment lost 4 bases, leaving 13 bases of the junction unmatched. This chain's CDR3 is CASSPQAGRIGETQYF. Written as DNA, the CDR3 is TGTGCCAGCAGCCCACAAGCGGGGAGGATAGGAGAGACCCAGTACTTC. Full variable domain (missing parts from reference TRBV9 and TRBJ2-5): DSGVTQTPKHLITATGQRVTLRCSPRSGDLSVYWYQQSLDQGLQFLIQYYNGEERAKGNILERFSAQQFPDLHSELNLSSLELGDSALYFCASSPQAGRIGETQYFGPGTRLLVL.

CDR3 nucleotides: TGTGCCAGCAGCCCTTGGACAGGTTCTCCGGGGTATTCCTACAATGAGCAGTTCTTC. Protein product: CASSPWTGSPGYSYNEQFF. The chain is built from TRBV14 and TRBJ2-1; TRBD1 matches at 7 bases. CDR1 SGHDN and CDR2 FVKESK come from the germline V gene. V dropped 4 bases and J dropped 1; count of bases not matched to a gene: 16. This CDR3 region has 19 residues.

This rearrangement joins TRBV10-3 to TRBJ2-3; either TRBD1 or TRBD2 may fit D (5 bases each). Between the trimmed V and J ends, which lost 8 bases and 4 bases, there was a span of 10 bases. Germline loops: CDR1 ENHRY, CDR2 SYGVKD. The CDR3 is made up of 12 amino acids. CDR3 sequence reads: CAISRDADTQYF. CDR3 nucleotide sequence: TGTGCCATCTCTCGGGACGCAGATACGCAGTATTTT.

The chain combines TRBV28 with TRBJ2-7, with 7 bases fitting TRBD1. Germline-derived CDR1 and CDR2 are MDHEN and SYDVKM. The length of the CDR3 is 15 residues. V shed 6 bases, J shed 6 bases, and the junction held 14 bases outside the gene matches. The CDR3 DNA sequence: TGTGCCAGCAGGGCCAGGGGACAGCCGGGCGGCGAGCAGTACTTC. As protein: CASRARGQPGGEQYF.

This chain's CDR3 is CASSEYGGTRYEQYF. The CDR3, as DNA: TGTGCCAGCAGTGAATACGGAGGGACCCGCTACGAGCAGTACTTC. The genes are TRBV25-1 and TRBJ2-7; a possible D gene is TRBD2 (6 bases). Germline CDR1 reads MGHDK; CDR2 reads SYGVNS. This CDR3 has 15 amino acids. V was trimmed by 0 bases and J by 3 bases, leaving 12 bases between them.

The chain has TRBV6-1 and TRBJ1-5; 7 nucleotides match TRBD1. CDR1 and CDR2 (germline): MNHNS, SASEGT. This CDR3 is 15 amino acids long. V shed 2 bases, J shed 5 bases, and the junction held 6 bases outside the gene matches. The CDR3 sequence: CASSERGTADQPQHF. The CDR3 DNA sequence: TGTGCCAGCAGTGAAAGGGGGACAGCTGATCAGCCCCAGCATTTT.

CDR3 residues: CASSYSGGAGYGYTF. DNA for the CDR3: TGTGCCAGCAGTTACTCGGGGGGGGCTGGCTATGGCTACACCTTC. This chain uses TRBV6-6 with TRBJ1-2; D perhaps matches TRBD1 (6 bases). Germline CDR1 is MNHNY and CDR2 is SVGAGI (reference sequence). The CDR3 covers 15 residues. V lost 0 bases and J 4 bases, leaving 12 bases between the germline ends.

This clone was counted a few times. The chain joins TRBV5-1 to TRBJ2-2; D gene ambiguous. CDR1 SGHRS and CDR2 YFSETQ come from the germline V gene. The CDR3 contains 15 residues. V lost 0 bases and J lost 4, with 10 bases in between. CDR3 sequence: CASSLAGRSTGELFF. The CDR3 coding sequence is TGCGCCAGCAGCTTGGCTGGCCGATCCACCGGGGAGCTGTTTTTT.

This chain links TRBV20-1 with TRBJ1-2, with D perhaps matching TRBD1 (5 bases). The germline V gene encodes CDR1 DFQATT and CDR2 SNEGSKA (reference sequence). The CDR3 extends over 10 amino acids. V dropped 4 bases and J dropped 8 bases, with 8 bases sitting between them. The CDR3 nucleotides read TGCAGTGCTACAGGGATGGGCTACACCTTC. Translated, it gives CSATGMGYTF.

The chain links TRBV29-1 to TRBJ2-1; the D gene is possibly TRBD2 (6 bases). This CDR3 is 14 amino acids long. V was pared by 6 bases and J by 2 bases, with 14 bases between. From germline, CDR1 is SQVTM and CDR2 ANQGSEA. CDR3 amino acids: CSVRGAGTYNEQFF. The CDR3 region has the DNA TGCAGCGTCCGAGGGGCGGGGACCTACAATGAGCAGTTCTTC.

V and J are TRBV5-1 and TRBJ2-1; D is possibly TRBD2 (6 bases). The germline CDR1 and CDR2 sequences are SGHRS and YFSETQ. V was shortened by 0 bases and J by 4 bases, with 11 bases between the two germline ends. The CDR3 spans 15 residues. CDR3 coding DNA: TGCGCCAGCAGCTTGGAGAGTAGCGGTTACAATGAGCAGTTCTTC. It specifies CASSLESSGYNEQFF.

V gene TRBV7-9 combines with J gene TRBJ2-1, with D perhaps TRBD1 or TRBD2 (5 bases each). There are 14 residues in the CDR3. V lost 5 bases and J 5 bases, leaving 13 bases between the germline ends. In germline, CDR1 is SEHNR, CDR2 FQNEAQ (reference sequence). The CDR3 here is CASSNTGTHNEQFF. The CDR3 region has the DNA TGTGCCAGCAGCAACACCGGGACCCACAATGAGCAGTTCTTC.

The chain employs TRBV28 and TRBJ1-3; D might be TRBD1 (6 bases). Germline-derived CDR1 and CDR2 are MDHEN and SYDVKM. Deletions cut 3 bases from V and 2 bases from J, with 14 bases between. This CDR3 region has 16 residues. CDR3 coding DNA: TGTGCCAGCAGTTTCCCTATGGCAGGGGCTGGAAACACCATATATTTT. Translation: CASSFPMAGAGNTIYF.

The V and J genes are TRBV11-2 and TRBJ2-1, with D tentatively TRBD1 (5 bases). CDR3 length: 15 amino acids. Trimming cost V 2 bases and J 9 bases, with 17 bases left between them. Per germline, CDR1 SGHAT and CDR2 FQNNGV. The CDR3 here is CASSLWGPEASEQFF. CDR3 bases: TGTGCCAGCAGCTTATGGGGCCCTGAAGCCAGTGAGCAGTTCTTC. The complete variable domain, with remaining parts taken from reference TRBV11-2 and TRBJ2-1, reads EAGVAQSPRYKIIEKRQSVAFWCNPISGHATLYWYQQILGQGPKLLIQFQNNGVVDDSQLPKDRFSAERLKGVDSTLKIQPAKLEDSAVYLCASSLWGPEASEQFFGPGTRLTVL.

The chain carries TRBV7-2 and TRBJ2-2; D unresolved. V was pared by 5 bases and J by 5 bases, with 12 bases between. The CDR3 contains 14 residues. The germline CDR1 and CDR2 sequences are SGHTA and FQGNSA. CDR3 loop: CASSKLIGTGELFF. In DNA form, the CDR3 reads TGTGCCAGCAGCAAGCTTATCGGGACCGGGGAGCTGTTTTTT. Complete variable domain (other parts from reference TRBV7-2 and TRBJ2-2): GAGVSQSPSNKVTEKGKDVELRCDPISGHTALYWYRQSLGQGLEFLIYFQGNSAPDKSGLPSDRFSAERTGGSVSTLTIQRTQQEDSAVYLCASSKLIGTGELFFGEGSRLTVL.

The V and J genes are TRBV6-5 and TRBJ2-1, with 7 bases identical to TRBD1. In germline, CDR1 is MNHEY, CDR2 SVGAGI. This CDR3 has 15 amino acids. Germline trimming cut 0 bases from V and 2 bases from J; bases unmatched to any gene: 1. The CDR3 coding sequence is TGTGCCAGCAGTTACTCGAGGGGGCCCTACAATGAGCAGTTCTTC. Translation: CASSYSRGPYNEQFF.

The CDR3 protein is CASRRTSGTDTQYF. The DNA of the CDR3 is TGTGCCAGCCGCAGGACTAGCGGGACAGATACGCAGTATTTT. This chain joins TRBV7-9 and TRBJ2-3; 11 bases agree with TRBD2. The CDR3 runs to 14 residues. Trimming cost V 8 bases and J 3 bases; bases outside gene matches: 4. From germline, CDR1 is SEHNR and CDR2 FQNEAQ (reference sequence).

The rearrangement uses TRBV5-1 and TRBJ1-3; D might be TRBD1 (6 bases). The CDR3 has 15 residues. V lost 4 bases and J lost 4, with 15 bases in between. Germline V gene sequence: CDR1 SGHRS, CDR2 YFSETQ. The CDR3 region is CASSPEGVSGNTIYF. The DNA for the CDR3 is TGCGCCAGCAGCCCCGAGGGGGTCTCCGGAAACACCATATATTTT.

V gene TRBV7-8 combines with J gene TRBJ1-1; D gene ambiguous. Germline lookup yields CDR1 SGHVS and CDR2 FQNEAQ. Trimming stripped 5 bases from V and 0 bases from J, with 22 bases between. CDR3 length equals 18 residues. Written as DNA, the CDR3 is TGTGCCAGCAGCCGCATTGCCATGGACGGCTACATGAACACTGAAGCTTTCTTT. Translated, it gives CASSRIAMDGYMNTEAFF.

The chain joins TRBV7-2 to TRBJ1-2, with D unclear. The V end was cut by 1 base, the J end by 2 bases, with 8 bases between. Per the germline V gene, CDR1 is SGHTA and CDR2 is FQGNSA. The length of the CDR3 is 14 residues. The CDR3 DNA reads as TGTGCCAGCAGCTTAGGGGCAACGAACTATGGCTACACCTTC. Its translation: CASSLGATNYGYTF.

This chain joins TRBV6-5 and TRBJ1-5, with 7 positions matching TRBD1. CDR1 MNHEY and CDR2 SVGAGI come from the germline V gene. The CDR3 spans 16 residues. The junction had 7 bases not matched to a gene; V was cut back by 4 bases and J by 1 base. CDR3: CASSSSRGGSNQPQHF. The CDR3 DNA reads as TGTGCCAGCAGTTCAAGCAGGGGGGGAAGCAATCAGCCCCAGCATTTT.

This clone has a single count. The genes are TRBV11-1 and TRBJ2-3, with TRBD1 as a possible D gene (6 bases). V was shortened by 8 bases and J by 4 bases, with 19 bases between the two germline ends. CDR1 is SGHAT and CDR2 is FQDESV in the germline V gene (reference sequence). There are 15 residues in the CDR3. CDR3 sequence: CASAGETGYSDTQYF. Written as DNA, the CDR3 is TGTGCCAGCGCTGGCGAGACAGGTTATTCAGATACGCAGTATTTT.

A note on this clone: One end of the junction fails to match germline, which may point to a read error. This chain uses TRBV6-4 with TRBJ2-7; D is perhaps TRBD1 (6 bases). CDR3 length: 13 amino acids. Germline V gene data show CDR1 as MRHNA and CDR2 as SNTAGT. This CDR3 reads CARSAGEAYEQYF. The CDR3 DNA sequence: TGTGCCAGGAGTGCAGGGGAAGCCTACGAGCAGTACTTC.